The 27 T cell receptor beta chains below were found in one sample sequenced in a study of T-cell memory formation after mild COVID-19. MiXCR was run by TCRdb on the 5' RACE reads, yielding one entry per CDR3 protein. The sample includes about 390,000 distinct CDR3 sequences, approximately 15% of them seen just once. The sample comprised PBMCs or a T cell subset sorted from them (not recorded which). All receptors come from a young man who had mild COVID-19 (a few samples of this study predate the infection). Cell type and time point are not known.

Here the CDR3 DNA reads TGTGCCTGGGGCCCAGTGGGGGCAGATACGCAGTATTTT. Amino acids: CAWGPVGADTQYF. The chain joins TRBV30 to TRBJ2-3, with D possibly called TRBD1 or TRBD2 (5 bases each). The V gene lost 5 bases and the J gene lost 4 bases, with 13 bases spanning the gap. The CDR3 spans 13 residues. Germline lookup yields CDR1 GTSNPN and CDR2 SVGIG (reference sequence).

The rearrangement uses TRBV12-3 or TRBV12-4 and TRBJ1-5, with TRBD1 identical over 10 bases. CDR3 length equals 15 residues. V gave up 6 bases and J gave up 4 bases; unmatched junction bases: 6. The CDR3 loop is CASSQGTGENQPQHF. CDR3 coding DNA: TGTGCCAGCAGCCAAGGGACAGGGGAGAATCAGCCCCAGCATTTT.

The V call is TRBV5-1, the J call TRBJ2-5, with no clear D. The length of the CDR3 is 15 residues. Trimming removed 0 bases from V and 5 bases from J, with 14 bases in between. Germline loops: CDR1 SGHRS, CDR2 YFSETQ. The CDR3: CASSLALAGGETQYF. The CDR3 DNA reads TGCGCCAGCAGCTTGGCCCTCGCAGGTGGGGAGACCCAGTACTTC.

V gene TRBV20-1 combines with J gene TRBJ1-1; weak D call: TRBD1 (5 bases). CDR1 is DFQATT, CDR2 SNEGSKA, per germline (reference sequence). The CDR3 totals 12 residues. The CDR3 loop reads CRPGTANTEAFF. In nucleotides, the CDR3 is TGCAGACCTGGGACGGCGAACACTGAAGCTTTCTTT.

This clonotype was seen only a few times. The rearrangement uses TRBV7-2 and TRBJ2-5, with 11 positions matching TRBD2. Germline trimming cut 0 bases from V and 4 bases from J; bases unmatched to any gene: 7. Germline CDR1 SGHTA, CDR2 FQGNSA. The length of the CDR3 is 17 residues. CDR3 sequence reads: CASSLALSSGGRETQYF. In DNA form, the CDR3 reads TGTGCCAGCAGCTTAGCGCTGTCTAGCGGGGGGCGAGAGACCCAGTACTTC.

This clonotype was recorded a few times. This rearrangement joins TRBV5-1 to TRBJ2-2; 10 nucleotides align to TRBD2. The CDR3 is made up of 17 amino acids. Germline-derived CDR1 and CDR2 are SGHRS and YFSETQ. Trimming took 0 bases from V and 5 from J; bases not matched to a gene: 7. Written as DNA, the CDR3 is TGCGCCAGCAGCTTGGTAGCTAGCGGGGGATTTACCGGGGAGCTGTTTTTT. This sequence encodes CASSLVASGGFTGELFF.

The chain recombines TRBV11-2 with TRBJ1-2, with D unresolved. The CDR3 extends over 14 amino acids. V dropped 2 bases and J dropped 5 bases, with 12 bases sitting between them. Germline CDR1 SGHAT, CDR2 FQNNGV. CDR3 coding DNA: TGTGCCAGCAGCTTATTCAACTCAGGATATGGCTACACCTTC. Translation gives CASSLFNSGYGYTF.

The chain has TRBV21-1 and TRBJ2-5; the table's D call, TRBD2, was not checked against the DNA. TRBV21-1 is an annotated pseudogene. This CDR3 has 10 residues. The CDR3 DNA reads TGTGCCAGCAGCAAACAGGGCCGGGACTTC. This encodes CASSKQGRDF.

This clonotype was recorded at least ten times. The rearrangement uses TRBV7-8 and TRBJ2-7, with TRBD2 matching over 13 bases. The CDR3 is 16 amino acids. Germline assignment: CDR1 SGHVS and CDR2 FQNEAQ. The V and J ends lost 5 bases and 5 bases, in that order; junction bases with no gene match: 9. The CDR3 DNA reads as TGTGCCAGCAGCGCAAGCGGACTAGCGGGGGCAGACGAGCAGTACTTC. Its translation is CASSASGLAGADEQYF.

The V call is TRBV10-1, the J call TRBJ2-3; 8 bases are shared with TRBD1. The germline V gene has CDR1 WNHNN and CDR2 SYGVQD (reference sequence). V shed 9 bases and J 7 bases; nucleotides not matched to a gene: 6. The CDR3 runs to 12 residues. The CDR3 region is CASSDRANTQYF. The CDR3 DNA is TGCGCCAGTTCGGACAGGGCAAATACGCAGTATTTT.

J is TRBJ1-5 and V is TRBV6-4, with D uncertain. Germline values: CDR1 MRHNA, CDR2 SNTAGT. V lost 0 bases and J 1 base, leaving 7 bases between the germline ends. This CDR3 region has 15 residues. CDR3: CASSDSGGSNQPQHF. Written as DNA, the CDR3 is TGTGCCAGCAGTGACTCGGGAGGGAGCAATCAGCCCCAGCATTTT.

The table lists this clonotype with a few counts. The gene calls are TRBV5-1 and TRBJ2-1; 7 bases align to TRBD1. Germline values: CDR1 SGHRS, CDR2 YFSETQ. The CDR3 consists of 13 residues. In DNA form, the CDR3 reads TGCGCAGGATCGACAGGGCCATACAATGAGCAGTTCTTC. It translates to CAGSTGPYNEQFF.

This clonotype was seen a handful of times. This chain links TRBV7-8 with TRBJ2-1; possibly TRBD1 or TRBD2 for D (6 bases each). The CDR3 spans 14 residues. V was trimmed by 0 bases and J by 15 bases, leaving 18 bases between them. Germline V gene sequence: CDR1 SGHVS, CDR2 FQNEAQ. CDR3 residues: CASSLARAGRRGFF. The CDR3 region has the DNA TGTGCCAGCAGCTTAGCGCGGGCGGGACGCAGGGGGTTCTTC.

This clonotype has just a few counts. V and J are TRBV2 and TRBJ2-7, with TRBD2 identical over 16 bases. Germline V lookup: CDR1 SNHLY, CDR2 FYNNEI. The trim removed 7 bases at V and 7 bases at J, leaving 7 bases unmatched. The CDR3 consists of 15 residues. CDR3 in DNA: TGTGCCAGCACGGGACTAGCGGGGGGGCCAGGGGAGCAGTACGTC. Protein product: CASTGLAGGPGEQYV.

This clonotype showed up just a few times. The chain recombines TRBV7-2 with TRBJ1-1; TRBD1 matches 7 bases. Germline V gene sequence: CDR1 SGHTA, CDR2 FQGNSA. CDR3 length: 13 amino acids. J gave up 5 bases and V 4 bases, and 4 bases lay outside the gene matches. CDR3 loop: CASSSGQETEAFF. The DNA of the CDR3 is TGTGCCAGCAGCTCAGGACAGGAGACTGAAGCTTTCTTT.

This clonotype occurred many times. The chain links TRBV9 to TRBJ2-5, with TRBD2 matching 9 bases. The V gene end was trimmed by 2 bases and the J gene end by 5 bases; junction bases not matched to a gene: 4. CDR1 SGDLS and CDR2 YYNGEE come from the germline V gene. There are 14 residues in the CDR3. This chain's CDR3 is CASSVSGGQETQYF. The CDR3 nucleotides read TGTGCCAGCAGCGTTAGCGGGGGCCAGGAGACCCAGTACTTC. Drawing the rest from reference TRBV9 and TRBJ2-5, the complete variable domain is DSGVTQTPKHLITATGQRVTLRCSPRSGDLSVYWYQQSLDQGLQFLIQYYNGEERAKGNILERFSAQQFPDLHSELNLSSLELGDSALYFCASSVSGGQETQYFGPGTRLLVL.

This clonotype has just a few counts. V usage is TRBV5-1 and J usage is TRBJ2-1; TRBD1 is a possible D gene (7 bases). The CDR3 covers 16 residues. V shed 4 bases and J shed 1 base, with 15 bases lying between them. Per the germline V gene, CDR1 is SGHRS and CDR2 is YFSETQ. This chain's CDR3 is CASSQTGTYSYNEQFF. The DNA of the CDR3 is TGCGCCAGCAGCCAGACAGGGACTTATTCCTACAATGAGCAGTTCTTC. The whole variable domain, remainder taken from reference TRBV5-1 and TRBJ2-1, is KAGVTQTPRYLIKTRGQQVTLSCSPISGHRSVSWYQQTPGQGLQFLFEYFSETQRNKGNFPGRFSGRQFSNSRSEMNVSTLELGDSALYLCASSQTGTYSYNEQFFGPGTRLTVL.

V and J are TRBV7-2 and TRBJ2-1; D is uncertain. CDR1 SGHTA and CDR2 FQGNSA come from the germline V gene. This CDR3 region has 15 residues. Deletions cut 4 bases from V and 3 bases from J, with 13 bases between. The CDR3 spells CASSSRGVGYNEQFF. The CDR3 DNA reads TGTGCCAGCAGCTCTCGTGGGGTGGGCTACAATGAGCAGTTCTTC.

The rearrangement joins TRBV2 to TRBJ2-3, with D unclear. CDR3 length: 14 residues. V shed 7 bases and J shed 0 bases, with 11 bases lying between them. Germline CDR1 reads SNHLY; CDR2 reads FYNNEI. CDR3 bases: TGTGCCAGCAATCTGGTCCCGAGCACAGATACGCAGTATTTT. This translates into CASNLVPSTDTQYF.

The chain carries TRBV7-7 and TRBJ2-2; D unresolved. Trimming pared 1 base from V and 0 bases from J, leaving 9 bases between. Per germline, CDR1 SSHAT and CDR2 FNYEAQ (reference sequence). The CDR3 length is 16 residues. The CDR3 coding sequence is TGTGCCAGCAGCTTAGGGGCAGGACCGAACACCGGGGAGCTGTTTTTT. Its protein product is CASSLGAGPNTGELFF. Looking up the rest from reference TRBV7-7 and TRBJ2-2 gives the full variable domain: GAGVSQSPRYKVTKRGQDVTLRCDPISSHATLYWYQQALGQGPEFLTYFNYEAQPDKSGLPSDRFSAERPEGSISTLTIQRTEQRDSAMYRCASSLGAGPNTGELFFGEGSRLTVL.

This CDR3 is CASTFPRGGAGQETQYF. Here the CDR3 DNA reads TGTGCCAGCACCTTCCCCCGAGGAGGAGCGGGGCAGGAGACCCAGTACTTC. The rearrangement joins TRBV27 to TRBJ2-5; 7 bases align to TRBD2. Germline V gene sequence: CDR1 MNHEY, CDR2 SMNVEV (reference sequence). This CDR3 is built from 17 residues. Unmatched junction bases numbered 19, after V lost 7 bases and J lost 5 bases.

This clonotype was counted a few times. This sequence joins TRBV24-1 and TRBJ2-1; 7 bases are shared with TRBD2. The CDR3 is 13 amino acids. Germline V gene data show CDR1 as KGHDR and CDR2 as SFDVKD. V shed 8 bases and J 7 bases; nucleotides not matched to a gene: 7. The CDR3 loop is CATKAGVSNEQFF. CDR3 DNA: TGTGCCACCAAGGCGGGGGTGAGTAATGAGCAGTTCTTC.

This clonotype has a single count. This rearrangement joins TRBV7-9 to TRBJ2-3; no clear D. There are 14 residues in the CDR3. Germline V gives CDR1 SEHNR, CDR2 FQNEAQ (reference sequence). The V end was cut by 5 bases, the J end by 4 bases, with 13 bases between. The CDR3 nucleotides read TGTGCCAGCAGCCCCTATCACCAACCAGATACGCAGTATTTT. Protein: CASSPYHQPDTQYF.

The CDR3 region is CATSDSRTSGNEQFF. In DNA, the CDR3 is TGTGCCACCAGTGACTCCCGGACTAGCGGCAATGAGCAGTTCTTC. This chain connects TRBV24-1 to TRBJ2-1, with TRBD2 matching over 10 bases. The CDR3 is made up of 15 amino acids. CDR1 KGHDR and CDR2 SFDVKD come from the germline V gene. Trimming removed 4 bases from V and 6 bases from J; junction bases left unmatched: 5.

The chain has TRBV4-3 and TRBJ1-4; D gene uncertain. CDR3 length: 16 amino acids. Trimming took off 4 bases at V and 7 bases at J, with 19 bases between the two ends. The germline CDR1 and CDR2 sequences are LGHNA and YSLEER. The CDR3 coding sequence is TGCGCCAGCAGCCTATCGCGGGCCGGCGAGGGTGAAAAACTGTTTTTT. Protein product: CASSLSRAGEGEKLFF.

The CDR3 DNA reads TGTGCCAGCAGGGGGACAGGAGGAAACATTCAGTACTTC. Amino acid sequence: CASRGTGGNIQYF. The J gene is TRBJ2-4, the V gene TRBV28, with 8 bases fitting TRBD1. Germline V CDR1 and CDR2: MDHEN, SYDVKM. The CDR3 loop spans 13 amino acids. V lost 6 bases and J lost 6; bases outside the gene matches: 4.

This chain uses TRBV2 with TRBJ2-5; no definite D call. V was cut by 8 bases and J by 5 bases, with 9 bases left in between. The CDR3 is 11 amino acids. Germline V gives CDR1 SNHLY, CDR2 FYNNEI. DNA for the CDR3: TGTGCCAGCGGCGCTGGGGAGACCCAGTACTTC. Residues: CASGAGETQYF.